Following are 11 T cell receptor beta chains from one sample sequenced in a study of shared clonotypes between healthy human individuals. The method was immunoSEQ multiplex PCR; TCRdb's version includes in-frame clones alone and lacks a portion of them. The sample has around 330,000 clones; around two thirds are singletons. Sequenced sample: memory CD4+ T cells sorted from blood. The subset here: CD45RA-negative fraction. The receptors here all came from a young man in good health.

The chain employs TRBV18 and TRBJ1-5; unclear D gene. V gave up 3 bases and J gave up 0 bases, with 15 bases separating them. CDR1 is KGHSH, CDR2 LQKENI, per germline. CDR3 length: 17 residues. DNA for the CDR3: TGTGCCAGCTCACCGCCAGTCACATCGTATAGCAATCAGCCCCAGCATTTT. Translated, it gives CASSPPVTSYSNQPQHF. Drawing the rest from reference TRBV18 and TRBJ1-5, the complete variable domain is NAGVMQNPRHLVRRRGQEARLRCSPMKGHSHVYWYRQLPEEGLKFMVYLQKENIIDESGMPKERFSAEFPKEGPSILRIQQVVRGDSAAYFCASSPPVTSYSNQPQHFGDGTRLSIL.

This chain uses TRBV2 with TRBJ1-5; 9 bases match TRBD1. There are 14 residues in the CDR3. Germline values: CDR1 SNHLY, CDR2 FYNNEI. V lost 10 bases to trimming and J lost 6 bases; unmatched junction nucleotides: 10. The CDR3 nucleotides read TGTGCCACCAAACAGGGGGCGCAGGGTCAGCCCCAGCATTTT. It translates to CATKQGAQGQPQHF.

V gene TRBV28 combines with J gene TRBJ2-7; either TRBD1 or TRBD2 may fit D (5 bases each). CDR3 length: 13 residues. The germline V and J ends were trimmed by 4 bases and 6 bases, with 13 bases remaining between them. The V gene's germline CDR1 is MDHEN and CDR2 SYDVKM. CDR3 loop: CASSSPGAGEQYF. The DNA of the CDR3 is TGTGCCAGCAGTTCTCCCGGGGCAGGCGAGCAGTACTTC. The full variable domain, with the rest looked up from reference TRBV28 and TRBJ2-7, is DVKVTQSSRYLVKRTGEKVFLECVQDMDHENMFWYRQDPGLGLRLIYFSYDVKMKEKGDIPEGYSVSREKKERFSLILESASTNQTSMYLCASSSPGAGEQYFGPGTRLTVT.

This clone was observed once. This chain joins TRBV7-9 and TRBJ2-7; the D gene is possibly TRBD1 (6 bases). Germline CDR1 and CDR2: SEHNR and FQNEAQ (reference sequence). The V and J ends lost 3 bases and 7 bases respectively, with 19 bases between them. CDR3 length equals 15 residues. The CDR3 here is CASSFGTSRRSEQYF. The CDR3 DNA follows: TGTGCCAGCAGCTTCGGGACATCAAGGCGATCGGAGCAGTACTTC.

This clone has only one observation. The chain has TRBV11-2 and TRBJ1-3; D uncertain. Germline values: CDR1 SGHAT, CDR2 FQNNGV. This CDR3 spans 15 amino acids. V was cut by 2 bases and J by 4 bases, with 12 bases left in between. CDR3 nucleotides: TGTGCCAGCAGCTTACTGGGGAGCCCAGGAAACACCATATATTTT. Amino acid sequence: CASSLLGSPGNTIYF.

The chain employs TRBV10-2 and TRBJ2-5, with D tentatively TRBD2 (6 bases). Trimming took 3 bases from V and 7 from J, leaving 18 bases between them. Germline V gene data show CDR1 as WSHSY and CDR2 as SAAADI. The CDR3 sequence is 15 residues long. CDR3: CASSDLGLGFGTQYF. The CDR3 DNA reads as TGCGCCAGCAGTGATCTGGGACTCGGTTTTGGGACCCAGTACTTC.

The chain has TRBV19 and TRBJ1-1; 9 nucleotides align to TRBD1. CDR1 LNHDA and CDR2 SQIVND come from the germline V gene (reference sequence). V shed 4 bases and J 3 bases; nucleotides not matched to a gene: 3. This CDR3 is built from 14 residues. The CDR3 region has the DNA TGTGCCAGTAGTACAAGACAGGGGGACACTGAAGCTTTCTTT. It codes for CASSTRQGDTEAFF.

The CDR3 coding sequence is TGTGCCAGCAGTCAAGATGGTACCTACAATGAGCAGTTCTTC. It codes for CASSQDGTYNEQFF. The gene calls are TRBV2 and TRBJ2-1, with D unresolved. This CDR3 comprises 14 residues. Per the germline V gene, CDR1 is SNHLY and CDR2 is FYNNEI. V was cut by 5 bases and J by 2 bases, with 10 bases left in between.

The chain employs TRBV7-8 and TRBJ1-2, with TRBD1 as a possible D gene (5 bases). CDR1 is SGHVS, CDR2 FQNEAQ, per germline. V gave up 1 base and J gave up 6 bases, with 9 bases separating them. This CDR3 region has 13 residues. CDR3 nucleotides: TGTGCCAGCAGCTTAGGTCGGGGGAATGGCTACACCTTC. Translating it yields CASSLGRGNGYTF.

The chain is built from TRBV6-5 and TRBJ2-1, with D possibly TRBD2 on 7 matching bases. Germline V CDR1 and CDR2: MNHEY, SVGAGI. Trimming took off 5 bases at V and 6 bases at J, with 17 bases between the two ends. The CDR3 loop spans 15 amino acids. Here the CDR3 reads CASSRGGVSGNEQFF. CDR3 DNA: TGTGCCAGCAGTAGAGGGGGGGTTAGCGGCAATGAGCAGTTCTTC.

The genes are TRBV5-6 and TRBJ1-5, with TRBD1 as a possible D gene (5 bases). The CDR3 totals 15 residues. CDR1 SGHDT and CDR2 YYEEEE come from the germline V gene. Trimming removed 0 bases from V and 7 bases from J, with 14 bases in between. CDR3: CASSLGGAGTQPQHF. Written as DNA, the CDR3 is TGTGCCAGCAGCTTGGGAGGGGCAGGGACCCAGCCCCAGCATTTT.